Presented here are 27 T cell receptor beta chains from one specimen sequenced in a study of T cell changes during pregnancy in multiple sclerosis. The method was immunoSEQ multiplex PCR; TCRdb's version includes in-frame clones alone and lacks a portion of them. The sample has more than 90,000 clones, about 94% seen once. The starting material was peripheral blood, obtained in the third trimester of pregnancy. The receptors originated from a female donor with multiple sclerosis, enrolled in a pregnancy study.

V usage is TRBV18 and J usage is TRBJ1-1, with D tentatively TRBD1 (5 bases). V lost 6 bases to trimming and J lost 3 bases, with 20 bases between them. The CDR3 has 16 amino acids. Germline V gives CDR1 KGHSH, CDR2 LQKENI. The CDR3 sequence: CASSQSRDYWDTEAFF. The CDR3, as DNA: TGTGCCAGCTCCCAGTCCAGGGACTACTGGGACACTGAAGCTTTCTTT.

The V gene is TRBV5-1, the J gene TRBJ2-7; TRBD1 matches at 7 bases. CDR3 size: 15 residues. Germline trimming cut 5 bases from V and 2 bases from J; bases unmatched to any gene: 10. The germline V gene has CDR1 SGHRS and CDR2 YFSETQ. CDR3 protein: CASRTRTGATYEQYF. CDR3 sequence (DNA): TGCGCCAGCAGAACAAGGACAGGCGCTACCTACGAGCAGTACTTC.

The chain links TRBV13 to TRBJ2-5; 8 positions match TRBD2. J gave up 5 bases and V 4 bases, and 3 bases lay outside the gene matches. The CDR3 is 13 residues long. Per germline, CDR1 PRHDT and CDR2 FYEKMQ (reference sequence). The CDR3 DNA follows: TGTGCCAGCAGCTCGGGGGGGCCGGAGACCCAGTACTTC. Its translation: CASSSGGPETQYF.

J is TRBJ1-1 and V is TRBV18, with D possibly TRBD1 on 5 matching bases. The V and J ends lost 3 bases and 4 bases respectively, with 6 bases between them. The CDR3 is made up of 12 amino acids. Germline CDR1 is KGHSH and CDR2 is LQKENI. CDR3 in DNA: TGTGCCAGCTCACCCCAGGGCACTGAAGCTTTCTTT. Its protein is CASSPQGTEAFF.

The gene calls are TRBV6-5 and TRBJ1-2; 8 bases align to TRBD1. The CDR3 loop spans 15 amino acids. CDR1 and CDR2 (germline): MNHEY, SVGAGI. V shed 4 bases and J 3 bases; nucleotides not matched to a gene: 7. Written as DNA, the CDR3 is TGTGCCAGCAGTTGGACAGGGTCGGGGGACTATGGCTACACCTTC. It specifies CASSWTGSGDYGYTF.

The chain combines TRBV7-2 with TRBJ2-2; a possible D gene is TRBD2 (6 bases). The germline V gene has CDR1 SGHTA and CDR2 FQGNSA. The length of the CDR3 is 17 residues. Trimming left V 0 bases short and J 5 bases short, with 16 bases between. The CDR3 nucleotides are TGTGCCAGCAGCTTAGCGGGAGGCGCCGTCAGGACCGGGGAGCTGTTTTTT. Translation gives CASSLAGGAVRTGELFF.

The rearrangement uses TRBV28 and TRBJ1-4; 7 bases match TRBD1. With 3 bases clipped from V and 5 bases from J, the junction kept 6 bases outside the gene matches. This CDR3 is built from 15 residues. Germline loops: CDR1 MDHEN, CDR2 SYDVKM. The CDR3 loop is CASSFSTGWNEKLFF. The CDR3 nucleotides are TGTGCCAGCAGTTTCTCGACAGGGTGGAATGAAAAACTGTTTTTT.

The gene calls are TRBV4-2 and TRBJ2-1; TRBD2 aligns across 7 bases. The CDR3 is 14 residues long. Germline CDR1 LGHNA, CDR2 YNFKEQ. Trimming cost V 4 bases and J 5 bases; bases outside gene matches: 5. The CDR3 DNA is TGTGCCAGCAGCCTCAGGGAGGGAGACAATGAGCAGTTCTTC. This codes for CASSLREGDNEQFF.

The V gene is TRBV9, the J gene TRBJ1-3; D ambiguous. This CDR3 has 17 residues. Between the trimmed V and J ends, which lost 1 base and 0 bases, there was a span of 14 bases. CDR1 and CDR2 from the germline V gene are SGDLS and YYNGEE. The CDR3 bases are TGTGCCAGCAGCGTATACGACCGGGTCCTCTCTGGAAACACCATATATTTT. As protein: CASSVYDRVLSGNTIYF.

The rearrangement links TRBV5-1 to TRBJ2-7; tentative D call: TRBD1 (5 bases). V was clipped by 4 bases and J by 0 bases, with 14 bases between them. This CDR3 is 15 amino acids long. Germline CDR1 SGHRS, CDR2 YFSETQ. CDR3 residues: CASSPPAQGSYEQYF. As DNA, the CDR3 is TGCGCCAGCAGCCCCCCGGCGCAGGGCTCCTACGAGCAGTACTTC.

The chain carries TRBV5-1 and TRBJ2-7; D not certain. Germline V gives CDR1 SGHRS, CDR2 YFSETQ. This CDR3 is 12 amino acids long. Trimming took off 1 base at V and 3 bases at J, with 5 bases between the two ends. CDR3 loop: CASSLTSYEQYF. The CDR3 DNA is TGCGCCAGCAGCTTGACAAGCTACGAGCAGTACTTC.

This chain joins TRBV5-1 and TRBJ2-1; D might be TRBD1 (5 bases). V gave up 6 bases and J gave up 4 bases, with 8 bases separating them. The CDR3 consists of 12 residues. CDR1 and CDR2 from the germline V gene are SGHRS and YFSETQ. CDR3 in DNA: TGCGCCAGCAAGGACACGTACAATGAGCAGTTCTTC. Residues: CASKDTYNEQFF.

This rearrangement joins TRBV5-6 to TRBJ2-2; 9 bases map to TRBD2. Germline V lookup: CDR1 SGHDT, CDR2 YYEEEE. V shed 1 base, J shed 7 bases, and the junction held 11 bases outside the gene matches. The length of the CDR3 is 17 residues. The CDR3 nucleotides are TGTGCCAGCAGCTTGTTTAGTGCTAGCGGGAACCACGGGGAGCTGTTTTTT. It codes for CASSLFSASGNHGELFF.

This chain uses TRBV6-5 with TRBJ1-5; the D gene is possibly TRBD1 (6 bases). The CDR3 contains 14 residues. Germline-derived CDR1 and CDR2 are MNHEY and SVGAGI. V was cut by 2 bases and J by 3 bases, with 8 bases left in between. CDR3 loop: CASSYGGANQPQHF. The CDR3 DNA reads TGTGCCAGCAGTTACGGGGGGGCCAATCAGCCCCAGCATTTT.

The chain recombines TRBV13 with TRBJ2-7; 12 bases are shared with TRBD1. V trimming: 3 bases; J trimming: 3 bases; junction bases outside the gene matches: 6. The germline gives CDR1 PRHDT, CDR2 FYEKMQ (reference sequence). There are 16 residues in the CDR3. The CDR3 sequence is CASSLGQGASSYEQYF. The CDR3 DNA is TGTGCCAGCAGCTTGGGACAGGGGGCGTCCAGCTACGAGCAGTACTTC.

The chain recombines TRBV27 with TRBJ2-2; a possible D gene is TRBD2 (6 bases). Trimming removed 2 bases from V and 0 bases from J, with 7 bases in between. Germline CDR1 is MNHEY and CDR2 is SMNVEV (reference sequence). The CDR3 extends over 15 amino acids. CDR3: CASSLRGTNTGELFF. The CDR3 region has the DNA TGTGCCAGCAGTTTACGCGGGACGAACACCGGGGAGCTGTTTTTT.

The chain recombines TRBV7-6 with TRBJ2-1, with 10 bases that match TRBD2. In germline, CDR1 is SGHVS, CDR2 FNYEAQ. V was clipped by 5 bases and J by 2 bases; unmatched bases: 3. The CDR3 is 15 amino acids. CDR3 nucleotides: TGTGCCAGCAGCCGTACTAGCGGGGCCTACAATGAGCAGTTCTTC. This codes for CASSRTSGAYNEQFF.

The chain has TRBV6-1 and TRBJ2-1, with TRBD2 matching over 7 bases. The CDR3 is 16 residues long. Germline values: CDR1 MNHNS, CDR2 SASEGT. V shed 4 bases, J shed 5 bases, and the junction held 11 bases outside the gene matches. CDR3 loop: CASSAILRGLHNEQFF. The CDR3 DNA sequence: TGTGCCAGCAGTGCCATTTTGCGGGGGTTGCACAATGAGCAGTTCTTC.

In DNA, the CDR3 is TGTGCCAGCAGCCAAGGGACTTTACAAGAGACCCAGTACTTC. It yields the protein CASSQGTLQETQYF. The chain is built from TRBV11-2 and TRBJ2-5, with D tentatively TRBD2 (6 bases). Trimming pared 5 bases from V and 2 bases from J, leaving 12 bases between. The CDR3 is 14 amino acids. CDR1 is SGHAT and CDR2 is FQNNGV in the germline V gene.

The chain combines TRBV28 with TRBJ1-2; 7 bases are a match to TRBD1. The germline gives CDR1 MDHEN, CDR2 SYDVKM. V shed 2 bases and J 4 bases; nucleotides not matched to a gene: 19. The CDR3 covers 19 residues. The CDR3 sequence: CASSLQYLPGQWGLYGYTF. The CDR3 DNA sequence: TGTGCCAGCAGTTTACAATATCTCCCGGGACAGTGGGGTCTCTATGGCTACACCTTC.

Written as DNA, the CDR3 is TGTGCCAGCAGTGACAGGATCGGGAATTCACCCCTCCACTTT. Translated, it gives CASSDRIGNSPLHF. The chain links TRBV6-4 to TRBJ1-6, with D unclear. This CDR3 comprises 14 residues. The V end was cut by 2 bases, the J end by 7 bases, with 9 bases between. Germline values: CDR1 MRHNA, CDR2 SNTAGT.

The chain carries TRBV9 and TRBJ2-5; 11 bases agree with TRBD2. This CDR3 is built from 15 residues. Looked up from germline, CDR1 is SGDLS and CDR2 is YYNGEE. V was pared by 3 bases and J by 6 bases, with 7 bases of the junction left unmatched. CDR3 in DNA: TGTGCCAGCAGCGAGACGGGACTAGCGGCCCAGACCCAGTACTTC. Protein: CASSETGLAAQTQYF.

The gene calls are TRBV19 and TRBJ2-3, with TRBD2 identical over 12 bases. The junction had 13 bases not matched to a gene; V was cut back by 3 bases and J by 3 bases. Germline assignment: CDR1 LNHDA and CDR2 SQIVND (reference sequence). The CDR3 loop spans 19 amino acids. The CDR3 DNA reads as TGTGCCAGTAGTATGGGGTACTGGACTAGCGGGAAGGAGACAGATACGCAGTATTTT. Translated, it gives CASSMGYWTSGKETDTQYF.

V and J are TRBV5-1 and TRBJ1-2, with 7 bases identical to TRBD1. The ends lost 5 bases at V and 4 bases at J; junction bases unmatched: 11. This CDR3 is built from 15 residues. Germline lookup yields CDR1 SGHRS and CDR2 YFSETQ. CDR3 residues: CASSLGTADLYGYTF. The CDR3 coding sequence is TGCGCCAGCAGTCTGGGGACAGCCGATCTCTATGGCTACACCTTC. Drawing the rest from reference TRBV5-1 and TRBJ1-2, the complete variable domain is KAGVTQTPRYLIKTRGQQVTLSCSPISGHRSVSWYQQTPGQGLQFLFEYFSETQRNKGNFPGRFSGRQFSNSRSEMNVSTLELGDSALYLCASSLGTADLYGYTFGSGTRLTVV.

This clone was seen once. The CDR3 DNA reads as TGTGCCAGCAGCTTAGGGGGGGGGACCACTCCTGGAGAGCAGTACTTC. This gives the protein CASSLGGGTTPGEQYF. This chain connects TRBV7-2 to TRBJ2-7, with TRBD2 identical over 7 bases. Germline V gives CDR1 SGHTA, CDR2 FQGNSA. This CDR3 is 16 amino acids long. Trimming at V came to 1 base and at J to 7 bases, leaving 13 bases not matched to a gene.

The V and J genes are TRBV19 and TRBJ1-5, with unresolved D. V was cut by 3 bases and J by 0 bases, with 3 bases left in between. Germline V lookup: CDR1 LNHDA, CDR2 SQIVND (reference sequence). The CDR3 covers 13 residues. The CDR3 coding sequence is TGTGCCAGTAGTATGGCTAGCAATCAGCCCCAGCATTTT. It is translated as CASSMASNQPQHF.

As to this clone: Different DNA sequences within this sample yield the same CDR3. This chain links TRBV19 with TRBJ1-1; 11 nucleotides match TRBD1. V lost 6 bases, J lost 3 bases, and 0 bases stayed unmatched. Germline V gene lookup returns CDR1 LNHDA and CDR2 SQIVND (reference sequence). CDR3 length equals 13 residues. The CDR3 region has the DNA TGTGCCAGTAGGGGACAGGGGGACACTGAAGCTTTCTTT. This codes for CASRGQGDTEAFF.